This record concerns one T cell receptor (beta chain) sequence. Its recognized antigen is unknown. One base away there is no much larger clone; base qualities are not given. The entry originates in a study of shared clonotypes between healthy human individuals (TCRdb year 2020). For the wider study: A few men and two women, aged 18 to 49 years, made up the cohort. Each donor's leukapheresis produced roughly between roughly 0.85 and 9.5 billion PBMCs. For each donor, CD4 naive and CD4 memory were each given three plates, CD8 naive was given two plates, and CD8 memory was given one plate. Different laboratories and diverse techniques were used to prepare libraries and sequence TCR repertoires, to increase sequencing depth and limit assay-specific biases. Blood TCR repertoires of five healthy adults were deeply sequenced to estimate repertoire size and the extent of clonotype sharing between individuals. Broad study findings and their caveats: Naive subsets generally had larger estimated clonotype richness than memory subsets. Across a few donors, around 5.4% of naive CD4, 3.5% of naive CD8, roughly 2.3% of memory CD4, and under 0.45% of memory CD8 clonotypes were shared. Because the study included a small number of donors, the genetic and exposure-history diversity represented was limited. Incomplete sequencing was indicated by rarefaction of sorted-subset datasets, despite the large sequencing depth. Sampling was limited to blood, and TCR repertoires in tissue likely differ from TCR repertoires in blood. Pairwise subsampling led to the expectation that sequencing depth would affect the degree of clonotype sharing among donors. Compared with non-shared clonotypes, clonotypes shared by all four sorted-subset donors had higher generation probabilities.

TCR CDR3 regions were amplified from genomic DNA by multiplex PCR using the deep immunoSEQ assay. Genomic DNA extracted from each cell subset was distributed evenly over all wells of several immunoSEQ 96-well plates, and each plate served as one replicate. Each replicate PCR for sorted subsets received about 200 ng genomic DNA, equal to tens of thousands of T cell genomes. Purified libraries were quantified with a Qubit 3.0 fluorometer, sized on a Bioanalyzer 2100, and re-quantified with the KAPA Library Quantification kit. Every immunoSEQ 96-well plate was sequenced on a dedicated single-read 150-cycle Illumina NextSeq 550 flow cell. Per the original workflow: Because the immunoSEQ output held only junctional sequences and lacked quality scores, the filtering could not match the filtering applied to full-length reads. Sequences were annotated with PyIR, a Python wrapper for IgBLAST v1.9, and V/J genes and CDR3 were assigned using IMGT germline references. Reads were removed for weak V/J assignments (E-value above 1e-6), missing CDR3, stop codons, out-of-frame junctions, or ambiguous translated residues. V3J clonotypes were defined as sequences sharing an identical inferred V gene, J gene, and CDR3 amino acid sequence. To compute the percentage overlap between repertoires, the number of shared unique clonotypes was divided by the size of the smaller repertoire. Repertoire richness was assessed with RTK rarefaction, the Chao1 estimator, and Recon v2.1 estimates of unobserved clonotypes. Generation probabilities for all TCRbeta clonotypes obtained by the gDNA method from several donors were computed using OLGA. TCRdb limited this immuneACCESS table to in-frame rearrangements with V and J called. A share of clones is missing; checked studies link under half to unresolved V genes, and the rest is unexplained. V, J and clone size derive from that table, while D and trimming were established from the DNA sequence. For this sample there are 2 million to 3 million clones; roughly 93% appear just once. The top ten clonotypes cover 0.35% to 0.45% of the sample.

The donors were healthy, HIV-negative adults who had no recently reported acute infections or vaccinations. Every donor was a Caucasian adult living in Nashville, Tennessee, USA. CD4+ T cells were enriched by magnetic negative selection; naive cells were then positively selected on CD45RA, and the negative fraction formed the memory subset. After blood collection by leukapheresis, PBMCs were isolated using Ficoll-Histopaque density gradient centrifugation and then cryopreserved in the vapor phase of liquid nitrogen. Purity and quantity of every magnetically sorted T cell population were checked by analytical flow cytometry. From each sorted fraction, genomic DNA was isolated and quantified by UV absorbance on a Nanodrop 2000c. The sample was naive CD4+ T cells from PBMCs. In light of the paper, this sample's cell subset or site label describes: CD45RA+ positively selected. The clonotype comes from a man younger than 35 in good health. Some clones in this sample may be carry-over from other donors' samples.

The CDR3 sequence is CSVDAGHWHTF. The DNA is TGCAGCGTTGATGCCGGACATTGGCACACCTTC. The V and J genes are TRBV29-1 and TRBJ1-2; TRBD1 might be the D gene, on 5 matching bases. The CDR3 sequence holds 11 residues, the cysteine and phenylalanine included. Solely the CDR3 DNA is kept, with 33 bases framed from the first base. Deletion took 3 bases off V and 12 bases off J, with a span of 14 bases between the germline ends. CDR1 and CDR2, looked up from the germline V gene, are SQVTM and ANQGSEA.